These 17 T cell receptor beta chains were all obtained from the same sample, sequenced in a study of blood T cell repertoires in COVID-19. Here immunoSEQ multiplex PCR was the method, and the copy in TCRdb shows in-frame clones only, minus some. The repertoire consists of about 50,000 clones, with around 83% occurring once and the leading ten covering about 7.6%. The specimen sequenced was peripheral blood. The source is a human donor in a cohort sampled during active COVID-19.

The chain recombines TRBV7-8 with TRBJ1-2, with D maybe TRBD1 (5 bases). There are 17 residues in the CDR3. With 0 bases removed from V and 2 bases from J, the gap between germline ends came to 16 bases. The germline gives CDR1 SGHVS, CDR2 FQNEAQ. CDR3 DNA: TGTGCCAGCAGCTTAGCTGGTGGGGCAGGACGAAACTATGGCTACACCTTC. Residues: CASSLAGGAGRNYGYTF.

This chain uses TRBV6-5 with TRBJ2-3; 9 nucleotides line up with TRBD1. This CDR3 is built from 15 residues. The V gene's germline CDR1 is MNHEY and CDR2 SVGAGI. V was pared by 7 bases and J by 3 bases, with 8 bases of the junction left unmatched. This chain's CDR3 is CASKNGGQGTDTQYF. For the CDR3, the DNA is TGTGCCAGCAAGAATGGGGGACAGGGAACAGATACGCAGTATTTT.

The sample holds a few counts of this clone. The CDR3 DNA is TGTGCCAGCAGCGGCGCCCGGGACACCTACGAGCAGTACTTC. Residues: CASSGARDTYEQYF. The gene calls are TRBV9 and TRBJ2-7; D might be TRBD1 (6 bases). V was cut by 3 bases and J by 2 bases, with 12 bases left in between. Germline V gives CDR1 SGDLS, CDR2 YYNGEE. There are 14 residues in the CDR3.

The chain couples TRBV7-9 to TRBJ1-5; D remains unclear. The CDR3 sequence is 14 residues long. The ends were cut back, 5 bases at V and 1 base at J, with 9 bases in the middle. Germline V CDR1 and CDR2: SEHNR, FQNEAQ (reference sequence). CDR3 DNA: TGTGCCAGCAGCCCTAGAGGCAGCAATCAGCCCCAGCATTTT. This encodes CASSPRGSNQPQHF.

The rearrangement links TRBV3-1 (or the pseudogene TRBV3-2) to TRBJ2-5; TRBD2 matches at 11 bases. Germline CDR1 is LGHDT and CDR2 is YNNKEL (reference sequence). There are 18 residues in the CDR3. V gave up 0 bases and J gave up 5 bases; unmatched junction bases: 11. As DNA, the CDR3 is TGTGCCAGCAGCCAAGATTCGGGACTAGCGGCCAGTGGGGAGACCCAGTACTTC. Its translation: CASSQDSGLAASGETQYF.

The V gene is TRBV6-2 or TRBV6-3, the J gene TRBJ2-3; 7 positions agree with TRBD2. V lost 2 bases, J lost 6 bases, and 5 bases stayed unmatched. The CDR3 sequence is 14 residues long. CDR1 is MNHEY and CDR2 is SVGEGT in the germline V gene. The CDR3 nucleotides read TGTGCCAGCAGTTACGGGCGGGAGATGGATACGCAGTATTTT. Its protein product is CASSYGREMDTQYF.

This sequence joins TRBV7-2 and TRBJ1-2, with TRBD1 as a possible D gene (5 bases). The germline V gene has CDR1 SGHTA and CDR2 FQGNSA. V lost 4 bases, J lost 4 bases, and 16 bases lay in between. The length of the CDR3 is 15 residues. CDR3 loop: CASSSLSGVGYGYTF. The CDR3 DNA follows: TGTGCCAGCAGCTCTCTTTCGGGGGTCGGCTATGGCTACACCTTC.

This clone showed up just once. The chain joins TRBV29-1 to TRBJ2-5; tentatively, D is TRBD2 (6 bases). The CDR3 extends over 13 amino acids. CDR1 SQVTM and CDR2 ANQGSEA come from the germline V gene. V was shortened by 7 bases and J by 4 bases, with 16 bases between the two germline ends. CDR3 nucleotide sequence: TGCAGCGCTCAACGCGGGGCAGCAGAGACCCAGTACTTC. It translates to CSAQRGAAETQYF.

The chain is built from TRBV7-9 and TRBJ2-2; 9 bases map to TRBD1. Germline V gene sequence: CDR1 SEHNR, CDR2 FQNEAQ (reference sequence). This CDR3 has 15 amino acids. V lost 3 bases to trimming and J lost 4 bases; unmatched junction nucleotides: 3. As DNA, the CDR3 is TGTGCCAGCAGCTTGACAGGGGGAAGCACCGGGGAGCTGTTTTTT. This sequence encodes CASSLTGGSTGELFF.

This clone has more than one count but fewer than ten. The chain uses TRBV7-6 and TRBJ2-5, with D perhaps matching TRBD1 (6 bases). Germline CDR1 SGHVS, CDR2 FNYEAQ. The V gene lost 1 base and the J gene lost 1 base, with 13 bases spanning the gap. The CDR3 contains 16 residues. Here the CDR3 reads CASSLGQTGIQETQYF. The CDR3 region has the DNA TGTGCCAGCAGCTTAGGGCAAACAGGGATCCAAGAGACCCAGTACTTC.

This chain links TRBV30 with TRBJ1-4, with D uncertain. V was cut by 3 bases and J by 0 bases, with 11 bases left in between. This CDR3 is built from 15 residues. Germline CDR1 is GTSNPN and CDR2 is SVGIG (reference sequence). The CDR3 loop reads CAWRRGFATNEKLFF. CDR3 DNA sequence: TGTGCCTGGAGGCGGGGTTTTGCAACTAATGAAAAACTGTTTTTT.

The chain carries TRBV6-1 and TRBJ2-7, with a tentative D call TRBD2 (7 bases). The CDR3 length is 14 residues. From germline, CDR1 is MNHNS and CDR2 SASEGT. V was shortened by 3 bases and J by 2 bases, with 11 bases between the two germline ends. The CDR3 protein is CASSERGGAYEQYF. CDR3 DNA sequence: TGTGCCAGCAGTGAGCGAGGGGGGGCCTACGAGCAGTACTTC.

The chain links TRBV11-3 to TRBJ1-3, with D unresolved. This CDR3 has 14 amino acids. Germline V gives CDR1 SGHNT, CDR2 YENEEA. V was clipped by 3 bases and J by 8 bases, with 14 bases between them. CDR3 DNA sequence: TGTGCCAGCAGCTTGGGTGGTCTGGGAGACACCATATATTTT. Translated: CASSLGGLGDTIYF.

The V call is TRBV29-1, the J call TRBJ2-5, with D possibly TRBD1 on 6 matching bases. The V end was cut by 4 bases, the J end by 1 base, with 7 bases between. Germline loops: CDR1 SQVTM, CDR2 ANQGSEA. There are 12 residues in the CDR3. DNA for the CDR3: TGCAGCGTTGGGGACACCCAAGAGACCCAGTACTTC. This gives the protein CSVGDTQETQYF. Together with reference TRBV29-1 and TRBJ2-5, the CDR3 gives the full variable domain: SAVISQKPSRDICQRGTSLTIQCQVDSQVTMMFWYRQQPGQSLTLIATANQGSEATYESGFVIDKFPISRPNLTFSTLTVSNMSPEDSSIYLCSVGDTQETQYFGPGTRLLVL.

The chain carries TRBV5-1 and TRBJ1-1; D gene unclear. Deletions cut 5 bases from V and 0 bases from J, with 8 bases between. Germline-derived CDR1 and CDR2 are SGHRS and YFSETQ. This CDR3 spans 13 amino acids. Here the CDR3 reads CASRATLNTEAFF. The CDR3 coding sequence is TGCGCCAGCAGGGCCACCTTGAACACTGAAGCTTTCTTT.

This rearrangement joins TRBV6-6 to TRBJ2-7; D gene ambiguous. V dropped 2 bases and J dropped 7 bases, with 6 bases sitting between them. Germline values: CDR1 MNHNY, CDR2 SVGAGI (reference sequence). The CDR3 sequence is 11 residues long. The CDR3 coding sequence is TGTGCCAGCAGTTACGCAGTGGAGCAGTACTTC. It codes for CASSYAVEQYF.

V and J are TRBV24-1 and TRBJ2-2, with a tentative D call TRBD1 (5 bases). The V gene lost 3 bases and the J gene lost 6 bases, with 10 bases spanning the gap. The germline CDR1 and CDR2 sequences are KGHDR and SFDVKD. This CDR3 region has 14 residues. The CDR3 DNA is TGTGCCACCAGTGATCCCCAGGGTCCCGGGGAGCTGTTTTTT. It yields the protein CATSDPQGPGELFF.